Below, one TCR beta chain is given with its context. Its target is unknown. This entry comes from a study of PD-1 blockade in classical Hodgkin lymphoma. Method: immunoSEQ multiplex PCR; TCRdb's copy keeps in-frame clones and lacks some. The data show about 13,000 clones, with over 75% seen just once and around 25% held by the top ten. Each and every patient relapsed after autologous stem cell transplantation, and patients got differing brentuximab vedotin exposure. Study-level results: Reports described newly diagnosed patients as having lower baseline TCR diversity than healthy donors.

With 5 bases clipped from V and 2 bases from J, the junction kept 8 bases outside the gene matches. This CDR3 region has 17 residues. Germline CDR1 is SEHNR and CDR2 is FQNEAQ (reference sequence). The chain is built from TRBV7-9 and TRBJ2-7, with 14 bases that match TRBD2. The sequences come from peripheral blood mononuclear cells (PBMCs), collected at baseline. This TCR derives from a human donor with classical Hodgkin lymphoma. The chain's CDR3 is CASSPGLAGGLPYEQYV. DNA of the CDR3: TGTGCCAGCAGCCCAGGACTAGCGGGGGGTTTGCCCTACGAGCAGTACGTC.